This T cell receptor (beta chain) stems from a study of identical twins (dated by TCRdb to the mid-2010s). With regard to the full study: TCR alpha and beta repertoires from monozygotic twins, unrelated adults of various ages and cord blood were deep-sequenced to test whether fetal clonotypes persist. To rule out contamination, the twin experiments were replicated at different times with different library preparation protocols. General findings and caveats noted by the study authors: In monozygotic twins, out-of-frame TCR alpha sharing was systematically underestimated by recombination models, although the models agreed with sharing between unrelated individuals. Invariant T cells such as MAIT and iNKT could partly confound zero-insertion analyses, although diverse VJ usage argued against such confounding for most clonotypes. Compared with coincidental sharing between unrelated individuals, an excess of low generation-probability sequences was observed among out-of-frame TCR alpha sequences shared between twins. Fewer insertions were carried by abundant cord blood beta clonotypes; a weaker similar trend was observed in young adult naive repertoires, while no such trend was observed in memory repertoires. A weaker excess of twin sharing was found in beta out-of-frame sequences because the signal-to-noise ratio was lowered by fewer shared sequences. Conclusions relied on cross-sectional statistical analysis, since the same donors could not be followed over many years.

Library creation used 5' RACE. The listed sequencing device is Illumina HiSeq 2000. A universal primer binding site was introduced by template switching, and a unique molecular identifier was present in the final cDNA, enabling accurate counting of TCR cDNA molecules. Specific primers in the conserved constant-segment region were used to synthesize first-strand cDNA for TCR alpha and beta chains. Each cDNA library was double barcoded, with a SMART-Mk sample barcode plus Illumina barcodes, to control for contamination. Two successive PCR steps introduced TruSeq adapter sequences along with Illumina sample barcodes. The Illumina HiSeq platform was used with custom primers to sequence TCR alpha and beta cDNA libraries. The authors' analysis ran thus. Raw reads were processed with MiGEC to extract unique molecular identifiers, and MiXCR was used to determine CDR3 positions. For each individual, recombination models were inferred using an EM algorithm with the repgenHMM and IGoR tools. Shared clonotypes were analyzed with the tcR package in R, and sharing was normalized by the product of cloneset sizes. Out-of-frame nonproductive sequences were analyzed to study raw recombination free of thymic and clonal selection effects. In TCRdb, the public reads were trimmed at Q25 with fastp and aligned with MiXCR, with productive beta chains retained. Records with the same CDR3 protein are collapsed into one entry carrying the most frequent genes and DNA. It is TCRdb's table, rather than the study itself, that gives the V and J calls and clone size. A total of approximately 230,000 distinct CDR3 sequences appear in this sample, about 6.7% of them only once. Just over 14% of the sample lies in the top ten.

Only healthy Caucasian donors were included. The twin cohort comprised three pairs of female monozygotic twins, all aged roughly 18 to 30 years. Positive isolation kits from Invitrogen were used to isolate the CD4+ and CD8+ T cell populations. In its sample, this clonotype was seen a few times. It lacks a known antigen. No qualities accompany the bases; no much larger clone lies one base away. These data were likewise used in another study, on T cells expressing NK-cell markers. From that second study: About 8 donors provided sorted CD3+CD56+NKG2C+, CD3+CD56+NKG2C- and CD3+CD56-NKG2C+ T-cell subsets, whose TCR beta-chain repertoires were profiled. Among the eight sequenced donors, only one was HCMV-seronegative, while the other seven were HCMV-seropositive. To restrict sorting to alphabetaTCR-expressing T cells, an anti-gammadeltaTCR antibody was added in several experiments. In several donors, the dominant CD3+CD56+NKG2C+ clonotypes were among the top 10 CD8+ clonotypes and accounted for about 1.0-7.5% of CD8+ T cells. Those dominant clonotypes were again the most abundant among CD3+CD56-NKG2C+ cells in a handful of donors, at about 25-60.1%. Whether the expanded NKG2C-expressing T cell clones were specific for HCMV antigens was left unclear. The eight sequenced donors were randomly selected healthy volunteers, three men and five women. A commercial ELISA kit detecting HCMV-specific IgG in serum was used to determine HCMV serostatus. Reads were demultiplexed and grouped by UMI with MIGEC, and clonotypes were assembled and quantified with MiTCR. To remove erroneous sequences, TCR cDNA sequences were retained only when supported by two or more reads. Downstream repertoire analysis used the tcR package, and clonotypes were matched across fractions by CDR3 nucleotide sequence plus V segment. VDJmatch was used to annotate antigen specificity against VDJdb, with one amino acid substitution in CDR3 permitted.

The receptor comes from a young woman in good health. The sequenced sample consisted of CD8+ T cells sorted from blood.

The CDR3 reads as follows: CASSYDTSGRYNEQFF. At the DNA level, the sequence is TGTGCCAGCAGTTACGATACTAGCGGGAGATACAATGAGCAGTTCTTC. This receptor chain uses TRBV6-2 or TRBV6-3 and TRBJ2-1; TRBD2 matches 11 bases in the middle. Trimming removed 2 bases from V and 4 bases from J; the gene matches leave 4 bases unexplained. From the germline V gene, CDR1 is MNHEY and CDR2 is SVGEGT. CDR3 length: 16 amino acids, cysteine to phenylalanine. Just CDR3 DNA is preserved here, 48 bases in frame from base 1.